A selection of T cell receptor beta chains follows, all from one sample in a study of cytomegalovirus exposure and HLA in healthy donors. Profiled with immunoSEQ multiplex PCR; TCRdb holds only in-frame clones, not every one. The data hold hundreds of thousands of clones, with over 70% observed a single time. Sequences were obtained from PBMCs. The receptors come from a woman in her 30s in good health and CMV-seropositive. The CDR3 runs from the conserved cysteine through the conserved F or W. Each record gives: D gene, clone size, V gene, J gene, CDR3 protein, CDR3 DNA. D genes are given only for firm matches. Rows give clone size only sometimes, using once, few, many, or a class for an expanded clone.

>.|.|TRBV27|TRBJ2-1
CASSLLPGSSYNEQFF
TGTGCCAGCAGTTTATTACCGGGCAGCTCCTACAATGAGCAGTTCTTC
>.|.|TRBV19|TRBJ1-1
CASHDTPNTEAFF
TGTGCCAGTCATGACACCCCGAACACTGAAGCTTTCTTT
>.|.|TRBV25-1|TRBJ1-1
CASSEYRANMNTEAFF
TGTGCCAGCAGTGAATATCGGGCCAACATGAACACTGAAGCTTTCTTT
>TRBD1|.|TRBV6-1|TRBJ2-7
CASSEPRDSLSYEQYF
TGTGCCAGCAGTGAACCCCGGGACAGTCTCTCCTACGAGCAGTACTTC
>TRBD2|.|TRBV5-1|TRBJ2-1
CASSFLGTKSNEQFF
TGCGCCAGCAGCTTCCTCGGGACTAAGTCCAATGAGCAGTTCTTC
>TRBD1|once|TRBV7-3|TRBJ1-2
CASRPGTGYGYTF
TGTGCCAGCAGACCCGGGACAGGCTATGGCTACACCTTC
>.|.|TRBV29-1|TRBJ2-3
CSVEDSLFGTDTQYF
TGCAGCGTTGAAGACAGTCTATTTGGCACAGATACGCAGTATTTT
>TRBD2|.|TRBV5-1|TRBJ2-2
CASSPRASGLTGELFF
TGCGCCAGCAGCCCACGGGCTAGCGGCCTCACCGGGGAGCTGTTTTTT
>TRBD1|.|TRBV27|TRBJ1-1
CASSRQGEAFF
TGTGCCAGCAGCAGACAGGGGGAAGCTTTCTTT
>TRBD1|once|TRBV29-1|TRBJ2-3
CSVEPGGKDTQYF
TGCAGCGTTGAGCCAGGGGGCAAAGATACGCAGTATTTT
>.|.|TRBV27|TRBJ2-5
CASSLLPGQTQYF
TGTGCCAGCAGTTTATTGCCGGGACAGACCCAGTACTTC
>TRBD2|.|TRBV19|TRBJ2-7
CASSQTSGGSYEQYF
TGTGCCAGTAGCCAGACTAGCGGGGGCTCCTACGAGCAGTACTTC
>.|.|TRBV2|TRBJ2-3
CAIRQGSTDTQYF
TGTGCCATAAGGCAGGGCAGCACAGATACGCAGTATTTT
>.|few|TRBV10-2|TRBJ2-7
CASTDHYEQYF
TGCGCCAGCACGGACCACTACGAGCAGTACTTC
>.|once|TRBV6-1|TRBJ1-2
CASSDENYGYTF
TGTGCCAGCAGTGACGAGAACTATGGCTACACCTTC
>.|.|TRBV29-1|TRBJ2-7
CSVPKDGTPYEQYF
TGCAGCGTTCCTAAGGACGGAACCCCTTACGAGCAGTACTTC
>.|.|TRBV5-1|TRBJ1-1
CASRVSDTEAFF
TGCGCCAGCAGGGTATCTGACACTGAAGCTTTCTTT
>TRBD1|.|TRBV29-1|TRBJ1-4
CSVEDTGTGDEKLFF
TGCAGCGTTGAAGACACCGGGACAGGGGATGAAAAACTGTTTTTT
>.|.|TRBV19|TRBJ1-4
CASSIAAEKLFF
TGTGCCAGTAGCATCGCCGCAGAAAAACTGTTTTTT
>.|.|TRBV11-2|TRBJ2-1
CASSLGGRGDEQFF
TGTGCCAGCAGCTTAGGCGGCAGGGGGGATGAGCAGTTCTTC
>.|.|TRBV11-2|TRBJ2-5
CASSYGGAGRQETQYF
TGTGCCAGCAGTTACGGCGGAGCGGGCAGACAAGAGACCCAGTACTTC
>TRBD2|few|TRBV19|TRBJ2-7
CASRREGSSGEQYF
TGTGCCAGTAGGCGGGAGGGATCGTCGGGGGAGCAGTACTTC
>.|.|TRBV6-1|TRBJ2-7
CASSWAGEQYF
TGTGCCAGCAGTTGGGCGGGCGAGCAGTACTTC
>TRBD2|.|TRBV6-5|TRBJ2-5
CASSRAGGAWETQYF
TGTGCCAGCAGCCGAGCGGGGGGGGCGTGGGAGACCCAGTACTTC
>.|.|TRBV11-2|TRBJ2-2
CASSLRSYGELFF
TGTGCCAGCAGCTTAAGGAGTTACGGGGAGCTGTTTTTT
>.|.|TRBV6-4|TRBJ2-2
CASSESGTGELFF
TGTGCCAGCAGTGAGAGTGGTACCGGGGAGCTGTTTTTT
>.|.|TRBV30|TRBJ1-1
CAWSEPDRLNTEAFF
TGTGCCTGGAGTGAACCGGACAGATTGAACACTGAAGCTTTCTTT
>.|.|TRBV6-5|TRBJ2-7
CASSGATEMEQYF
TGTGCCAGCAGCGGCGCGACAGAGATGGAGCAGTACTTC
>.|.|TRBV30|TRBJ1-5
CAGRLRGGSNQPQHF
TGTGCCGGCCGCCTCCGGGGAGGAAGCAATCAGCCCCAGCATTTT
>.|.|TRBV14|TRBJ2-1
CASSQDRGTLSYNEQFF
TGTGCCAGCAGCCAAGACCGCGGGACGCTCTCCTACAATGAGCAGTTCTTC
>TRBD2|.|TRBV11-1|TRBJ2-1
CASSLERTSGNEQFF
TGTGCCAGCAGCTTAGAACGGACTAGCGGGAATGAGCAGTTCTTC
>.|.|TRBV27|TRBJ1-1
CASSVGANTEAFF
TGTGCCAGCAGTGTGGGGGCGAACACTGAAGCTTTCTTT
>.|once|TRBV29-1|TRBJ2-3
CSVGTATSTDTQYF
TGCAGCGTTGGGACAGCCACTAGCACAGATACGCAGTATTTT
>.|once|TRBV30|TRBJ2-7
CAWSALLGTITYEQYF
TGTGCCTGGAGTGCACTCTTAGGGACAATAACCTACGAGCAGTACTTC
>.|once|TRBV5-6|TRBJ2-5
CASSLQGSSETQYF
TGTGCCAGCAGCTTGCAGGGTTCTAGCGAGACCCAGTACTTC
>.|.|TRBV2|TRBJ1-2
CASSEGDGVYGYTF
TGTGCCAGCAGTGAAGGGGACGGAGTATATGGCTACACCTTC
>.|.|TRBV11-3|TRBJ1-3
CASSLGSRNTIYF
TGTGCCAGCAGCTTAGGGAGCAGAAACACCATATATTTT
>TRBD2|.|TRBV6-6|TRBJ2-7
CASSNGLASYEQYF
TGTGCCAGCAGTAACGGACTAGCGAGCTACGAGCAGTACTTC
>.|.|TRBV6-6|TRBJ1-5
CASSYSPPYSNQPQHF
TGTGCCAGCAGTTACTCCCCGCCTTATAGCAATCAGCCCCAGCATTTT
>.|.|TRBV9|TRBJ1-3
CASSVGRGAFSGNTIYF
TGTGCCAGCAGCGTAGGACGGGGGGCCTTCTCTGGAAACACCATATATTTT
>TRBD2|.|TRBV4-1|TRBJ2-1
CASSQEEGGAGGKDEQFF
TGCGCCAGCAGCCAAGAAGAGGGCGGAGCGGGAGGTAAGGATGAGCAGTTCTTC
>.|.|TRBV7-9|TRBJ2-7
CASSLTPPEQYF
TGTGCCAGCAGCTTAACTCCCCCCGAGCAGTACTTC
>.|.|TRBV5-1|TRBJ1-2
CASSLGWGTYGYTF
TGCGCCAGCAGCTTGGGTTGGGGCACTTATGGCTACACCTTC
>.|.|TRBV7-9|TRBJ2-4
CASSPGSSSPNIQYF
TGTGCCAGCAGCCCGGGGAGCTCGAGCCCAAACATTCAGTACTTC
>.|.|TRBV30|TRBJ2-7
CAWSVGGLEQYF
TGTGCCTGGAGTGTAGGCGGTCTCGAGCAGTACTTC
>TRBD1|many|TRBV6-1|TRBJ1-3
CASSPWTGSGNTIYF
TGTGCCAGCAGTCCTTGGACAGGCTCTGGAAACACCATATATTTT
>TRBD1|.|TRBV12-5|TRBJ2-5
CASAWDRGQTQYF
TGTGCTAGTGCCTGGGACAGGGGGCAGACCCAGTACTTC
>TRBD2|.|TRBV27|TRBJ2-1
CASAGLAGGPDNEQFF
TGTGCCAGTGCGGGACTAGCGGGAGGGCCGGACAATGAGCAGTTCTTC
>.|.|TRBV5-6|TRBJ1-2
CASSLGGRAYGYTF
TGTGCCAGCAGCTTAGGGGGGCGGGCCTATGGCTACACCTTC
>.|.|TRBV7-3|TRBJ2-2
CASSPTDAGELFF
TGTGCCAGCAGCCCAACGGATGCCGGGGAGCTGTTTTTT
>.|.|TRBV5-6|TRBJ2-2
CASSLRADGELFF
TGTGCCAGCAGCTTGCGGGCGGACGGGGAGCTGTTTTTT
>.|.|TRBV4-1|TRBJ1-4
CASSQVGVIATNEKLFF
TGCGCCAGCAGCCAAGTGGGGGTGATCGCGACTAATGAAAAACTGTTTTTT
>TRBD2|.|TRBV10-3|TRBJ2-1
CATEPRLASNEQFF
TGTGCCACCGAGCCCCGACTAGCCTCCAATGAGCAGTTCTTC
>.|.|TRBV5-1|TRBJ1-1
CASSPWLGANTEAFF
TGCGCCAGCAGCCCGTGGTTGGGGGCCAACACTGAAGCTTTCTTT
>.|few|TRBV5-1|TRBJ2-5
CASSLERSVGETQYF
TGCGCCAGCAGCTTGGAGCGGTCGGTTGGAGAGACCCAGTACTTC
>TRBD1|.|TRBV4-1|TRBJ2-7
CASSPITDRGPYEQYF
TGCGCCAGCAGCCCTATCACTGACAGGGGGCCCTACGAGCAGTACTTC
>.|.|TRBV2|TRBJ1-5
CASSIYKYSNQPQHF
TGTGCCAGCAGTATATACAAATATAGCAATCAGCCCCAGCATTTT
>TRBD2|once|TRBV11-3|TRBJ2-7
CASSPYPSGSYEQYF
TGTGCCAGCAGCCCATATCCTAGCGGGAGTTACGAGCAGTACTTC
>TRBD1|.|TRBV9|TRBJ2-7
CASSPGQGFYEQYF
TGTGCCAGCAGCCCGGGACAGGGCTTCTACGAGCAGTACTTC
>.|.|TRBV7-8|TRBJ2-7
CASTSSPYEQYF
TGTGCCAGCACCTCTTCCCCCTACGAGCAGTACTTC